Listed below are T cell receptor beta chains from one sample, sequenced in a study of T cell changes during pregnancy in multiple sclerosis. Some clones are missing from TCRdb's copy, which holds only in-frame ones; the method was immunoSEQ multiplex PCR. This sample has tens of thousands of clones; about nine tenths occur once, and the top ten carry approximately 0.41%. Material: CD4+ T cells from peripheral blood mononuclear cells, obtained in the third trimester of pregnancy. These receptors were obtained from a female donor with multiple sclerosis, enrolled in a pregnancy study. The CDR3 runs from the conserved cysteine through the conserved F or W. Each record gives: D gene, V gene, clone size, CDR3 protein. A D gene is named only where the DNA matches it firmly. Only part of the rows carry a size: once, few, many, or a class if the clone is expanded.

TRBD1,TRBV4-1,NA,CASSQVLGRTGGGSNYGYTF
TRBD2,TRBV15,NA,CATSRRPSGRAARGEQFF
NA,TRBV5-1,NA,CASRMGGPQETQYF
TRBD1,TRBV28,NA,CASSPQGYEQYF
TRBD1,TRBV2,NA,CASSGGTGGSYNEQFF
NA,TRBV12-1,NA,CASSFRGQKKAFF
TRBD1,TRBV7-8,once,CASSPRTGGAYEQYF
TRBD1,TRBV4-1,NA,CASSRRQGTYGYTF
TRBD2,TRBV4-1,NA,CASSQEGATSGILSDTQYF
TRBD1,TRBV10-3,once,CAISASDRGDYEQYF
NA,TRBV4-1,few,CASSQDPTVSGNTIYF
TRBD1,TRBV19,NA,CASSLKGQGVVSGANVLTF
TRBD1,TRBV19,NA,CASSVWTGDSEKLFF
NA,TRBV19,once,CASSIVPDTEAFF
NA,TRBV7-2,NA,CASSLGPGSSYEQYF
NA,TRBV28,NA,CASSESPQPQHF
TRBD1,TRBV6-1,NA,CASSVKQGASEAFF
NA,TRBV29-1,NA,CSVDDPGEQFF
TRBD1,TRBV28,once,CASTDRAAPEAFF
TRBD2,TRBV9,once,CASSEALGGGAGANVLTF
TRBD2,TRBV5-5,NA,CASSLMGRATQYF
TRBD2,TRBV5-1,once,CASSPGLAGPSTDTQYF
NA,TRBV19,once,CASSTIRVLVNQPQHF
NA,TRBV4-1,NA,CASSQDKQGYNEQFF
TRBD1,TRBV25-1,NA,CASSESGQNYGYTF
TRBD1,TRBV2,NA,CASLGQGRNTGELFF
NA,TRBV10-3,NA,CAISEPGKTGSGYEQYF